Described below is a single T cell receptor beta chain sequence and its context. This entry is derived from a study of PD-L1 blockade in urothelial cancer. Study-wide context: Dosed intravenously at 1,200 mg every 3 weeks, atezolizumab was initiated by patients in the mid-2010s. Between 0 and 3 chemotherapy regimens preceded treatment for each patient.

The germline CDR1 and CDR2 sequences are SGHTS and YDEGEE. This CDR3 spans 15 amino acids. The ends lost 6 bases at V and 2 bases at J; junction bases unmatched: 9. The protocol was immunoSEQ multiplex PCR, while the TCRdb copy is restricted to in-frame clones and leaves out a portion. The sample lists 29,000 or so clones; about 90% were seen once. This material consisted of PBMCs, taken around atezolizumab (anti-PD-L1) treatment. The sequence derives from a man aged 50-59 years with urothelial cancer. The V gene is TRBV5-8, the J gene TRBJ2-5; TRBD2 aligns across 8 bases. The CDR3 bases are TGTGCCAGCACCGTTGGGACTAGGCATCAAGAGACCCAGTACTTC. Protein: CASTVGTRHQETQYF. Drawing the rest from reference TRBV5-8 and TRBJ2-5, the complete variable domain is EAGVTQSPTHLIKTRGQQATLRCSPISGHTSVYWYQQALGLGLQFLLWYDEGEERNRGNFPPRFSGRQFPNYSSELNVNALELEDSALYLCASTVGTRHQETQYFGPGTRLLVL.